This is a list of T cell receptor beta chains from one sample in a study of T cell changes during pregnancy in multiple sclerosis. Sequencing was performed with immunoSEQ multiplex PCR; in TCRdb, only in-frame clones are kept and a portion is missing. The sample has approximately 28,000 clones, around 85% seen once. Sequenced here: CD8+ T cells from peripheral blood mononuclear cells, sampled after pregnancy. The receptors were gathered from a female donor with multiple sclerosis, enrolled in a pregnancy study. Both conserved end residues are part of each CDR3. The order of the fields is J gene, V gene, D gene, clone size, CDR3 length, CDR3 DNA, CDR3 protein. A D gene is named only where the DNA matches it firmly. Size values are once, few and many counts, or a class for expanded clones, and some rows have none.

>TRBJ2-1|TRBV7-9|TRBD2|.|17
TGTGCCAGCAGCTTCCCACTAGCGGGGGCGTCGGGGGGGGAGCAGTTCTTC
CASSFPLAGASGGEQFF
>TRBJ2-1|TRBV27|.|.|13
TGTGCCAGCAGTTTACTAGGGGGCAATGAGCAGTTCTTC
CASSLLGGNEQFF
>TRBJ1-3|TRBV2|.|.|12
TGTGCCAGCAAAGCAGGGGGAAACACCATATATTTT
CASKAGGNTIYF
>TRBJ2-2|TRBV4-3|TRBD2|.|19
TGCGCCAGCAGCCAAGATCCCGGACTAGCGGGGGTCCAACACCGGGGAGCTGTTTTT
CASSQDPGLAGVQHRGAVF
>TRBJ2-3|TRBV10-3|.|.|18
TGTGCCATCAGTGAGTCGAGGAACGGGTGGGGGCCTACAGATACGCAGTATTTT
CAISESRNGWGPTDTQYF
>TRBJ2-3|TRBV29-1|TRBD2|.|17
TGCAGCGTTGAAGTGGTACTAGCGGGGACCTTCGGAGATACGCAGTATTTT
CSVEVVLAGTFGDTQYF
>TRBJ2-1|TRBV5-1|.|.|15
TGCGCCAGCAGCGGAGTCGCCGATGGCCACAATGAGCAGTTCTTC
CASSGVADGHNEQFF
>TRBJ2-5|TRBV5-1|.|.|12
TGCGCCAGCAGCTTGACAGGGGAGACCCAGTACTTC
CASSLTGETQYF
>TRBJ2-7|TRBV7-9|.|.|14
TGTGCCAGCAGCTCAGGTTATTGGGAGGACGAGCAGTACTTC
CASSSGYWEDEQYF
>TRBJ2-6|TRBV6-4|.|.|16
TGTGCCAGCAGTGAAACAGGGCTCTCTGGGGCCAACGTCCTGACTTTC
CASSETGLSGANVLTF
>TRBJ2-7|TRBV16|TRBD1|.|15
TGTGCCAGCAGCCAACCCGGGACAGCGCGGTACGAGCAGTACTTC
CASSQPGTARYEQYF
>TRBJ2-1|TRBV7-3|TRBD2|.|17
TGTGCCAGCAGCTTAGTGGGGTTTAGCGGGGGCCACAATGAGCAGTTCTTC
CASSLVGFSGGHNEQFF
>TRBJ2-5|TRBV15|TRBD1|.|16
TGTGCCACCAGCAGAAGTAGGGGGCTAGGGGCAGAGACCCAGTACTTC
CATSRSRGLGAETQYF
>TRBJ2-3|TRBV7-9|TRBD1|.|16
TGTGCCAGCAGCTTAGTTGGACAGGGAAGGTCAGATACGCAGTATTTT
CASSLVGQGRSDTQYF
>TRBJ2-7|TRBV21-1|.|.|15
TGTGCCAGCAGCAAAGCACGGGGTACCCTCCACGAGCAGTACTTC
CASSKARGTLHEQYF
>TRBJ2-2|TRBV7-9|.|.|13
TGTGCCAGCAGCGACACAAACACCGGGGAGCTGTTTTTT
CASSDTNTGELFF
>TRBJ2-3|TRBV5-6|.|.|15
TGTGCCAGCAGCTTGGTGAACAGGGTAACAGATACGCAGTATTTT
CASSLVNRVTDTQYF
>TRBJ2-7|TRBV13|.|once|14
TGTGCCAGCAACTTAGGCCGGGGCTCCTACGAGCAGTACTTC
CASNLGRGSYEQYF
>TRBJ2-2|TRBV6-1|TRBD2|.|17
TGTGCCAGCAGTGTTCTGACTAGCGGGTTTCACACCGGGGAGCTGTTTTTT
CASSVLTSGFHTGELFF
>TRBJ2-1|TRBV27|TRBD1|.|14
TGTGCCAGCAGTTTATCGGCAGGGGGTATTGAGCAGTTCTTC
CASSLSAGGIEQFF
>TRBJ2-7|TRBV9|TRBD2|.|17
TGTGCCAGCAGCGTTAGGCCTAGCGGGGATAGCTCCTACGAGCAGTACTTC
CASSVRPSGDSSYEQYF
>TRBJ2-1|TRBV29-1|.|.|13
TGCAGCGTCGGGACTCAGCAGTGGAATGAGCAGTTCTTC
CSVGTQQWNEQFF
>TRBJ2-3|TRBV28|TRBD1|.|14
TGTGCCAGCAGATTGACAGGGAGCACAGATACGCAGTATTTT
CASRLTGSTDTQYF
>TRBJ1-2|TRBV6-6|.|.|13
TGTGCCAGCAGGCCCGACGGGAGCTATGGCTACACCTTC
CASRPDGSYGYTF
>TRBJ1-6|TRBV9|.|.|11
TGTGCCAGCAGCGTGGCAGAGGCCCTCCACTTT
CASSVAEALHF
>TRBJ2-7|TRBV5-1|TRBD1|.|16
TGCGCCAGCAGCTTGGGGGGACAGTCAATAAACTACGAGCAGTACTTC
CASSLGGQSINYEQYF
>TRBJ2-7|TRBV4-3|.|.|16
TGCGCCAGCAGCCAAGAGGAAGAGCCGACAGTTTACGAGCAGTACTTC
CASSQEEEPTVYEQYF
>TRBJ2-3|TRBV5-4|.|.|15
TGTGCCAGCAGCTTAAAAGGACAGCCTACAGATACGCAGTATTTT
CASSLKGQPTDTQYF
>TRBJ1-1|TRBV13|TRBD1|.|16
TGTGCCATGCGGGACAGGGCCTGGGGGATGAACACTGAAGCTTTCTTT
CAMRDRAWGMNTEAFF
>TRBJ2-2|TRBV27|TRBD1|.|17
TGTGCCAGCACCCCCGGACAGGGAGACTCGAACACCGGGGAGCTGTTTTTT
CASTPGQGDSNTGELFF
>TRBJ2-3|TRBV7-9|.|.|16
TGTGCCAGCAGCTTAGGGCCAGGGGCCAGCACAGATACGCAGTATTTT
CASSLGPGASTDTQYF
>TRBJ1-5|TRBV27|.|.|15
TGTGCCAGCAGTCCCTCCCCAGGGGTCAATCAGCCCCAGCATTTT
CASSPSPGVNQPQHF
>TRBJ1-2|TRBV11-2|.|.|12
TGTGCCAGCAGCTTAGCGGCGGATGGCTACACCTTC
CASSLAADGYTF
>TRBJ2-3|TRBV5-4|.|.|13
TGTGCCAGCAGCTTGAGCCCCCCGGATACGCAGTATTTT
CASSLSPPDTQYF
>TRBJ1-1|TRBV5-1|.|.|12
TGCGCCAGTGCCAGTGGGGCCACTGAAGCTTTCTTT
CASASGATEAFF
>TRBJ1-2|TRBV27|.|.|11
TGTGCCAGCACCGCAGGGTATGGCTACACCTTC
CASTAGYGYTF
>TRBJ1-1|TRBV4-3|TRBD1|.|15
TGCGCCAGCAGCCAATCGGGGACAGGGAACACTGAAGCTTTCTTT
CASSQSGTGNTEAFF